The next 10 T cell receptor beta chains were all read from a single sample in a study of shared clonotypes between healthy human individuals. Sequencing used immunoSEQ multiplex PCR; TCRdb keeps in-frame clones, though not all of them. The sample consists of approximately 2,000,000 clones, about 90% of them appearing once. Sample: naive CD4+ T cells from PBMCs. Subset reported: CD45RA+ positively selected. These receptors originate from a young man in good health. Some clones in this sample may be carry-over from other donors' samples.

Details on this clone: Distinct nucleotide sequences in the sample also encode this CDR3. The chain has TRBV11-2 and TRBJ1-1; TRBD1 is a possible D gene (5 bases). The V gene lost 2 bases and the J gene lost 1 base, with 11 bases spanning the gap. The germline V gene has CDR1 SGHAT and CDR2 FQNNGV. CDR3 length: 15 residues. CDR3 DNA: TGTGCCAGCAGCTTATCCCGGGGGGGGAACACTGAAGCTTTCTTT. This encodes CASSLSRGGNTEAFF. The full variable domain, in which reference TRBV11-2 and TRBJ1-1 provide the parts outside the CDR3, is EAGVAQSPRYKIIEKRQSVAFWCNPISGHATLYWYQQILGQGPKLLIQFQNNGVVDDSQLPKDRFSAERLKGVDSTLKIQPAKLEDSAVYLCASSLSRGGNTEAFFGQGTRLTVV.

J is TRBJ1-1 and V is TRBV7-3; D perhaps matches TRBD1 (5 bases). Germline V CDR1 and CDR2: SGHTA, FQGTGA. The V end was cut by 5 bases, the J end by 4 bases, with 14 bases between. The CDR3 spans 14 residues. This CDR3 is CASSHRPGGTEAFF. The CDR3 DNA is TGTGCCAGCAGCCATCGCCCGGGGGGCACTGAAGCTTTCTTT.

This chain's CDR3 is CASSPLGDIRYEQYF. CDR3 nucleotide sequence: TGCGCCAGCAGCCCCCTTGGGGACATCCGCTACGAGCAGTACTTC. The chain joins TRBV5-1 to TRBJ2-7; perhaps TRBD1 as D (6 bases). This CDR3 is built from 15 residues. The germline V gene encodes CDR1 SGHRS and CDR2 YFSETQ. The V end lost 4 bases, the J end lost 3 bases, and 17 bases lay between the germline ends.

This chain connects TRBV28 to TRBJ1-5; a weak D match, TRBD1 (6 bases). The CDR3 runs 13 residues. CDR1 is MDHEN, CDR2 SYDVKM, per germline. V lost 10 bases, J lost 7 bases, and 17 bases lay in between. The CDR3 sequence is CANSGTGGQPQHF. CDR3 coding DNA: TGTGCCAACTCCGGGACGGGGGGCCAGCCCCAGCATTTT. The full variable domain, its missing parts supplied by reference TRBV28 and TRBJ1-5, is DVKVTQSSRYLVKRTGEKVFLECVQDMDHENMFWYRQDPGLGLRLIYFSYDVKMKEKGDIPEGYSVSREKKERFSLILESASTNQTSMYLCANSGTGGQPQHFGDGTRLSIL.

This clone has just one count. V usage is TRBV19 and J usage is TRBJ2-5, with TRBD2 identical over 8 bases. The V and J ends lost 7 bases and 4 bases, in that order; junction bases with no gene match: 11. Looked up from germline, CDR1 is LNHDA and CDR2 is SQIVND (reference sequence). This CDR3 has 15 amino acids. In DNA, the CDR3 is TGTGCCAGTACGCCGACGCGCGGGAGGAGAGAGACCCAGTACTTC. The encoded protein is CASTPTRGRRETQYF.

V usage is TRBV11-3 and J usage is TRBJ1-1; D not certain. V was shortened by 1 base and J by 4 bases, with 10 bases between the two germline ends. Germline values: CDR1 SGHNT, CDR2 YENEEA. The length of the CDR3 is 14 residues. This CDR3 is CASSLVRESTEAFF. The DNA of the CDR3 is TGTGCCAGCAGCTTAGTTCGGGAGAGCACTGAAGCTTTCTTT.

This chain joins TRBV14 and TRBJ2-3; the D gene is possibly TRBD2 (6 bases). The CDR3 consists of 16 residues. V shed 5 bases and J shed 0 bases, with 15 bases lying between them. Germline V gene lookup returns CDR1 SGHDN and CDR2 FVKESK. The CDR3 coding sequence is TGTGCCAGCAGCGGGGGGAGCCGAACCAGCACAGATACGCAGTATTTT. It is translated as CASSGGSRTSTDTQYF.

This chain joins TRBV28 and TRBJ2-5; 7 bases match TRBD2. CDR3 length equals 14 residues. The V segment lost 3 bases and the J segment 5 bases; nucleotides outside the gene matches: 6. CDR1 and CDR2 from the germline V gene are MDHEN and SYDVKM. The CDR3 region has the DNA TGTGCCAGCAGTTTGGCGGGAGTCTGGGAGACCCAGTACTTC. Its translation: CASSLAGVWETQYF.

This sequence joins TRBV15 and TRBJ1-2; D call uncertain. This CDR3 comprises 13 residues. Trimming shortened V by 0 bases and J by 9 bases, and 11 bases separated the two germline ends. Germline V lookup: CDR1 LNHNV, CDR2 YYDKDF (reference sequence). CDR3 loop: CATSRDLVASYTF. DNA for the CDR3: TGTGCCACCAGCAGAGATCTCGTGGCAAGCTACACCTTC.

The chain couples TRBV7-6 to TRBJ2-2; the D gene is possibly TRBD2 (5 bases). This CDR3 region has 15 residues. The V gene's germline CDR1 is SGHVS and CDR2 FNYEAQ. The ends were cut back, 1 base at V and 4 bases at J, with 10 bases in the middle. The DNA for the CDR3 is TGTGCCAGCAGCTTAGTGGCAAGCGGCACCGGGGAGCTGTTTTTT. It is translated as CASSLVASGTGELFF.